There are many counts of the clone carrying this T cell receptor beta chain. Its antigen is still unknown. Time point denoted: newly diagnosed GD, antithyroid drugs for less than 3 months. PBMCs provided the RNA from which the TCR library was made. Diagnoses of Graves' disease were made by American Thyroid Association guidelines. The sample belongs to a study of regulatory T cells in long-lasting Graves disease. Looking at the study overall: Prior antithyroid drug treatment in newly diagnosed Graves' patients lasted under 3 months.

Arm-PCR with iRepertoire HTBI primers amplified the CDR3 regions for these TCR beta libraries. TCRdb called the multiplex PCR reads again in MiXCR, with one record for every CDR3 protein. The sample includes around 400,000 distinct CDR3 sequences, around 16% of them seen just once. Notes on the study in general: Persistent patients shared more public clonotypes (2,741) than newly diagnosed patients (approximately 1,000).

The germline CDR1 and CDR2 sequences are MNHNS and SASEGT. The CDR3 spans 14 residues. The ends were cut back, 7 bases at V and 2 bases at J, with 14 bases in the middle. The TCR was taken from a female donor with Graves disease. The gene calls are TRBV6-1 and TRBJ1-2; no reliable D call. The sequencing used peripheral blood mononuclear cells (PBMCs), collected at new diagnosis, from a patient treated with antithyroid drugs. Here the CDR3 reads CASNIPGQNYGYTF. The CDR3 bases are TGTGCCAGCAACATCCCCGGGCAGAACTATGGCTACACCTTC.